This T cell receptor beta chain was captured in a study of T cells after yellow fever vaccination. TCRdb redid the calling of the 5' RACE reads with MiXCR, one entry per CDR3 protein. The sample contains about 550,000 distinct CDR3 sequences, about 19% of which appear only once. This clonotype was seen a handful of times. The source is a man aged 25 to 40 who received the YFV17D yellow fever vaccine. The material sequenced was PBMCs, taken 15 days after the yellow fever booster vaccination.

The CDR3 DNA reads TGTGCCAGCAGCCCCCGAAGGGGTCATGGCTACACCTTC. Translating gives CASSPRRGHGYTF. The chain combines TRBV7-2 with TRBJ1-2; the D gene is possibly TRBD1 (5 bases). Deletions cut 5 bases from V and 6 bases from J, with 13 bases between. The CDR3 extends over 13 amino acids. Germline assignment: CDR1 SGHTA and CDR2 FQGNSA.